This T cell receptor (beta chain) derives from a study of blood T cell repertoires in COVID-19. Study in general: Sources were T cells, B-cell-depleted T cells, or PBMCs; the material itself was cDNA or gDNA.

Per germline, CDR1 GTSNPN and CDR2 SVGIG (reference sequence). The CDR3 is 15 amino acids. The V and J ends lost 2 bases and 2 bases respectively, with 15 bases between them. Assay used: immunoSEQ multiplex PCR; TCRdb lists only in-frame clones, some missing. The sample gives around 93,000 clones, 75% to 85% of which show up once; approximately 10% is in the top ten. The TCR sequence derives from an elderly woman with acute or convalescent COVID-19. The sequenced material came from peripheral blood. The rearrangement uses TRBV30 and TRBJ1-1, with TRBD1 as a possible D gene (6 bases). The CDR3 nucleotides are TGTGCCTGGAGTACACAGGGTACGATCAACACTGAAGCTTTCTTT. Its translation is CAWSTQGTINTEAFF.